This T cell receptor beta chain appears in the sequencing data of a study of blood T cells in healthy people across ages. Looking at the study overall: About one barcoded beta molecule per two T cells was the capture yield of template switching.

Together with a sample-barcoded 5' primer, a J-beta primer mix was included in a second PCR lasting about 6 to 12 cycles. TCRdb called the 5' RACE reads again in MiXCR, with one record for every CDR3 protein. The sample holds 1.2 million to 1.5 million distinct CDR3 sequences; approximately 42% are singletons and the top ten take roughly 7.7%. Germline loops: CDR1 SQVTM, CDR2 ANQGSEA. The CDR3 consists of 14 residues. On this clonotype: The junction and the germline gene differ at one end; a read error may be behind it.

Sequenced sample: blood. This sequence was found in a woman under 30 in good health. The chain couples TRBV29-1 to TRBJ2-1; D is undetermined. The CDR3 DNA is TGCAGCATTGACGGTAACGGGCGATACAATGAGCAGTTCTTC. This sequence encodes CSIDGNGRYNEQFF.